This is a list of T cell receptor beta chains from one sample in a study of T-cell memory formation after mild COVID-19. TCRdb reprocessed the 5' RACE reads with MiXCR, giving one entry per CDR3 protein. Of some 150,000 distinct CDR3 sequences detected, about 6.1% appear once; the ten largest clones hold approximately 2.1%. The sequenced sample consisted of PBMCs or a T cell subset sorted from them (not recorded which). The receptors come from an adult woman who had mild COVID-19 (a few samples of this study predate the infection). Cell type and time point are not known. Each CDR3 is given with its conserved first and last residue. Each record gives: V gene, J gene, clone size, D gene, CDR3 DNA, CDR3 protein. The D gene is left open where the match is weak. Clone size is stated in some rows and not others, as once, few, many or a class when expanded.

v_call: TRBV6-5
j_call: TRBJ2-3
clone_size: NA
d_call: NA
cdr3_nt: TGTGCCAGCAGTTACCGGGCTAGGGGTGGAGATACGCAGTATTTT
cdr3_aa: CASSYRARGGDTQYF

v_call: TRBV2
j_call: TRBJ2-3
clone_size: NA
d_call: TRBD2
cdr3_nt: TGTGCCAGCAGCGGGGGGGTGCTACAAATTCTCCCAGATACGCAGTATTTT
cdr3_aa: CASSGGVLQILPDTQYF

v_call: TRBV11-2
j_call: TRBJ2-5
clone_size: many
d_call: NA
cdr3_nt: TGTGCCAGCAGGGTGATAGGGGGAGGTGAGACCCAGTACTTC
cdr3_aa: CASRVIGGGETQYF

v_call: TRBV7-3
j_call: TRBJ1-1
clone_size: many
d_call: TRBD1
cdr3_nt: TGTGCCAGCAGCACACAGGGGCATCAGAACACTGAAGCTTTCTTT
cdr3_aa: CASSTQGHQNTEAFF

v_call: TRBV3-1
j_call: TRBJ2-7
clone_size: few
d_call: NA
cdr3_nt: TGTGCCAGCAGCCAAAATAACAGGGACTACGAGCAGTACTTC
cdr3_aa: CASSQNNRDYEQYF

v_call: TRBV21-1
j_call: TRBJ1-2
clone_size: NA
d_call: NA
cdr3_nt: TGTGCCAGCCCGAGGGGGGGCGTATGGGGCTACACCTTC
cdr3_aa: CASPRGGVWGYTF

v_call: TRBV29-1
j_call: TRBJ2-5
clone_size: few
d_call: NA
cdr3_nt: TGCAGCGGTAGGATAGGAGGGGGCGGAGAGACCCAGTACTTC
cdr3_aa: CSGRIGGGGETQYF

v_call: TRBV27
j_call: TRBJ2-1
clone_size: few
d_call: NA
cdr3_nt: TGTGCCAGCAGTTTTCGGACGCGTCTTCAAAATGAGCAGTTCTTC
cdr3_aa: CASSFRTRLQNEQFF

v_call: TRBV29-1
j_call: TRBJ2-1
clone_size: many
d_call: TRBD2
cdr3_nt: TGCAGCGTTGAAGAAGCGGGAGGAGTCAATGAGCAGTTCTTC
cdr3_aa: CSVEEAGGVNEQFF

v_call: TRBV7-3
j_call: TRBJ2-3
clone_size: many
d_call: TRBD2
cdr3_nt: TGTGCCAGCAGCTTAACGGGAAGCGGGGGTTCCACAGATACGCAGTATTTT
cdr3_aa: CASSLTGSGGSTDTQYF

v_call: TRBV11-2
j_call: TRBJ2-3
clone_size: few
d_call: NA
cdr3_nt: TGTGCCAGCAGCTTAAGAACGGACAGCGGCACAGATACGCAGTATTTT
cdr3_aa: CASSLRTDSGTDTQYF

v_call: TRBV29-1
j_call: TRBJ1-4
clone_size: many
d_call: NA
cdr3_nt: TGCAGCGTTCGCTGTGTCCTGACGGAGGAAAAACTGTTTTTT
cdr3_aa: CSVRCVLTEEKLFF

v_call: TRBV5-1
j_call: TRBJ1-1
clone_size: many
d_call: NA
cdr3_nt: TGCGCCAGCAGCCTGCCAGGGGTCGGGAACACTGAAGCTTTCTTT
cdr3_aa: CASSLPGVGNTEAFF

v_call: TRBV27
j_call: TRBJ2-2
clone_size: few
d_call: TRBD1
cdr3_nt: TGTGCCGCCGGGACAGGGGTTGGCGGCGGGGAGCTGTTTTTT
cdr3_aa: CAAGTGVGGGELFF

v_call: TRBV7-9
j_call: TRBJ2-3
clone_size: many
d_call: NA
cdr3_nt: TGTGCCAGCAGCTTACGGCAGACTAGCACAGATACGCAGTATTTT
cdr3_aa: CASSLRQTSTDTQYF

v_call: TRBV5-1
j_call: TRBJ2-3
clone_size: NA
d_call: TRBD2
cdr3_nt: TGCGCCAGTGCTAGCGGGGTGGTAGATACGCAGTATTTT
cdr3_aa: CASASGVVDTQYF

v_call: TRBV6-4
j_call: TRBJ2-1
clone_size: NA
d_call: TRBD2
cdr3_nt: TGTGCCAGCAGTGACACTAGCGGGGGGGCCAATGAGCAGTTCTTC
cdr3_aa: CASSDTSGGANEQFF

v_call: TRBV6-2/TRBV6-3
j_call: TRBJ2-7
clone_size: few
d_call: NA
cdr3_nt: TGTGCCAGCAGACTCACGGGTTCCTCCTACGAGCAGTACTTC
cdr3_aa: CASRLTGSSYEQYF

v_call: TRBV7-9
j_call: TRBJ1-5
clone_size: NA
d_call: NA
cdr3_nt: TGTGCCAGCAGCTTAGGTAATCACAGGGATAGCAATCAGCCCCAGCATTTT
cdr3_aa: CASSLGNHRDSNQPQHF

v_call: TRBV12-3/TRBV12-4
j_call: TRBJ2-5
clone_size: many
d_call: NA
cdr3_nt: TGTGCCAGCAGTCCAGGGTCCCAAGAGACCCAGTACTTC
cdr3_aa: CASSPGSQETQYF

v_call: TRBV15
j_call: TRBJ1-1
clone_size: many
d_call: NA
cdr3_nt: TGTGCCACCAGCAGAGAGCCAACAGGAGCGAACACTGAAGCTTTCTTT
cdr3_aa: CATSREPTGANTEAFF

v_call: TRBV3-1
j_call: TRBJ1-5
clone_size: few
d_call: NA
cdr3_nt: TGTGCCAGCAGCCAATCCACGTCGTCTCAGCCCCAGCATTTT
cdr3_aa: CASSQSTSSQPQHF

v_call: TRBV9
j_call: TRBJ1-5
clone_size: many
d_call: NA
cdr3_nt: TGTGCCAGCGGGGACATCGATCAGCCCCAGCATTTT
cdr3_aa: CASGDIDQPQHF

v_call: TRBV5-1
j_call: TRBJ2-3
clone_size: many
d_call: NA
cdr3_nt: TGCGCCAGCAGCTCCGCACAAGATACGCAGTATTTT
cdr3_aa: CASSSAQDTQYF

v_call: TRBV5-1
j_call: TRBJ2-2
clone_size: few
d_call: NA
cdr3_nt: TGCGCCAGCACTCGGTTAGTGGACACCGGGGAGCTGTTTTTT
cdr3_aa: CASTRLVDTGELFF

v_call: TRBV5-5
j_call: TRBJ1-5
clone_size: NA
d_call: NA
cdr3_nt: TGTGCCAGCAGTCAATCCTACCGGGCCGAACAACCGAATAGCAATCAGCCCCAGCATTTT
cdr3_aa: CASSQSYRAEQPNSNQPQHF

v_call: TRBV29-1
j_call: TRBJ2-7
clone_size: NA
d_call: TRBD2
cdr3_nt: TGCAGCGTTGGGGGACTAGCGGGAGTGTACGAGCAGTACTTC
cdr3_aa: CSVGGLAGVYEQYF

v_call: TRBV7-9
j_call: TRBJ1-2
clone_size: many
d_call: NA
cdr3_nt: TGTGCCAGCAGCTTAGGTCCTTATTATGGCTACACCTTC
cdr3_aa: CASSLGPYYGYTF

v_call: TRBV12-3/TRBV12-4
j_call: TRBJ2-7
clone_size: few
d_call: TRBD1
cdr3_nt: TGTGCCAGCAGTGAGACAGGGTCCTACGAGCAGTACTTC
cdr3_aa: CASSETGSYEQYF

v_call: TRBV5-1
j_call: TRBJ2-5
clone_size: many
d_call: TRBD1
cdr3_nt: TGCGCCAGCAGCGGGACAGGCCAAGAGACCCAGTACTTC
cdr3_aa: CASSGTGQETQYF

v_call: TRBV5-1
j_call: TRBJ2-1
clone_size: NA
d_call: NA
cdr3_nt: TGCGCCAGCAGCTTGGGACAGACGAGGTTTGTTGATGAGCAGTTCTTC
cdr3_aa: CASSLGQTRFVDEQFF

v_call: TRBV28
j_call: TRBJ1-2
clone_size: many
d_call: NA
cdr3_nt: TGTGCCAGCAGTTCCCCAGGGGACTATGGCTACACCTTC
cdr3_aa: CASSSPGDYGYTF

v_call: TRBV7-3
j_call: TRBJ1-6
clone_size: few
d_call: NA
cdr3_nt: TGTGCCAGCAGCTCCGGGACACCGAATTCACCCCTCCACTTT
cdr3_aa: CASSSGTPNSPLHF

v_call: TRBV20-1
j_call: TRBJ2-5
clone_size: NA
d_call: TRBD2
cdr3_nt: TGCAGTGCTAGAGATCCCAATAGGGGCGGGGGTGAGACCCAGTACTTC
cdr3_aa: CSARDPNRGGGETQYF

v_call: TRBV6-2/TRBV6-3
j_call: TRBJ1-5
clone_size: few
d_call: NA
cdr3_nt: TGTGCCAGCAGTTACACGAGGGCCGCGGGGTCTCAGCCCCAGCATTTT
cdr3_aa: CASSYTRAAGSQPQHF

v_call: TRBV15
j_call: TRBJ2-7
clone_size: NA
d_call: NA
cdr3_nt: TGTGCCACCAGCAGAGTCCCCCTTGGACAGTTGGACCGGTCGTCCTTC
cdr3_aa: CATSRVPLGQLDRSSF

v_call: TRBV7-2
j_call: TRBJ2-3
clone_size: NA
d_call: TRBD1
cdr3_nt: TGTGCCAGCAGCCCGACGTTACAGGGGGCGGGCACAGATACGCAGTATTTT
cdr3_aa: CASSPTLQGAGTDTQYF

v_call: TRBV4-2
j_call: TRBJ1-3
clone_size: NA
d_call: NA
cdr3_nt: TGTGCCAGCAGCCGGGGGGTTGTGGCTGGAAACACCATATATTTT
cdr3_aa: CASSRGVVAGNTIYF

v_call: TRBV20-1
j_call: TRBJ2-3
clone_size: NA
d_call: NA
cdr3_nt: TGCAGTGCTAGCCCCCAGGGTTTGGTGGATACGCAGTATTTT
cdr3_aa: CSASPQGLVDTQYF